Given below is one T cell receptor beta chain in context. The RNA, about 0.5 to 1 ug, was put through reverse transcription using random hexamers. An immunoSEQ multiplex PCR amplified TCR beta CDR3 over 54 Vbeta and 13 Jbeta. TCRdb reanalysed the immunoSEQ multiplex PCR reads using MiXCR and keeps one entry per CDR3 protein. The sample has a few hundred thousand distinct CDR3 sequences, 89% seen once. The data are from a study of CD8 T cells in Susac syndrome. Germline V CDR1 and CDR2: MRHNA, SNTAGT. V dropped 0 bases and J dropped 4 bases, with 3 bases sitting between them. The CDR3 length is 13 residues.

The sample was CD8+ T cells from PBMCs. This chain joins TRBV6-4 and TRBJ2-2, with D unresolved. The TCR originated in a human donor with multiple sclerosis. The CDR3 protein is CASSDSTTGELFF. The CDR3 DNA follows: TGTGCCAGCAGTGACTCAACCACCGGGGAGCTGTTTTTT.